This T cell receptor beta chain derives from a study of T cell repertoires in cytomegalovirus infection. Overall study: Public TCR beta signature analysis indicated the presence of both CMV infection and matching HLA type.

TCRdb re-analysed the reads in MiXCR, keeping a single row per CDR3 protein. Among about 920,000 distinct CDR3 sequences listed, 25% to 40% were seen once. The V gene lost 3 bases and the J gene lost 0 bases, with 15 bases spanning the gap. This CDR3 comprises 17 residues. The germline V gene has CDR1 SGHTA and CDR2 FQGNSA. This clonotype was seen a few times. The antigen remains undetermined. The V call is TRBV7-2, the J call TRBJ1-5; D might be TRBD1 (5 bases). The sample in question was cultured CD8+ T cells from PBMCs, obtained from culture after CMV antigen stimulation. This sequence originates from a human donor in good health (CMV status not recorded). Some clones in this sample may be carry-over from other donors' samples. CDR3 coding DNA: TGTGCCAGCAGCTTGACAGTTGTGGAGATTAGCAATCAGCCCCAGCATTTT. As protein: CASSLTVVEISNQPQHF.